This T cell receptor (beta chain) originates from a study of STAT5B mutations in CD4+ large granular lymphocyte leukemia. Overall study findings and caveats: Top patient clones used TRBV06 genes more often: 8/27 versus 2/35 in controls.

V was clipped by 5 bases and J by 3 bases, with 11 bases between them. The CDR3 contains 14 residues. Looked up from germline, CDR1 is MNHNS and CDR2 is SASEGT. On this clone: Its antigen is not known.

Data came from immunoSEQ multiplex PCR; TCRdb stores just in-frame clones and leaves some out. Of 24,000 or so clones in the sample, 74% were seen once. The V gene is TRBV6-1, the J gene TRBJ2-1; possibly TRBD2 for D (5 bases). The sequencing input was CD4+ T cells from blood buffy coats. The source of this sequence is a human donor in good health. The CDR3 DNA reads as TGTGCCAGCAGTTTCCGGGATCGCTACAATGAGCAGTTCTTC. Its translation: CASSFRDRYNEQFF.